This entry lists 32 T cell receptor beta chains sequenced from one sample in a study of beta chain features in type 1 diabetes. Findings and caveats of the study: Across all four CD4+ subsets, people with type 1 diabetes showed modestly shorter TCRB CDR3s.

Antigens of these TCRs are unknown. Sequencing targeted expressed TCRB transcripts, as all isolated RNA had been reverse transcribed. Produced via immunoSEQ multiplex PCR; TCRdb's table is partial and in-frame only. This sample has around 140,000 clones, with 7.5% to 9.5% found just once. The sample consisted of central memory CD4+ T cells from blood. Source of these receptors: a man aged 25-45 years with type 1 diabetes.

Only a few counts were recorded for this clone. The chain carries TRBV7-3 and TRBJ2-3, with D unclear. There are 15 residues in the CDR3. With 1 base removed from V and 2 bases from J, the gap between germline ends came to 10 bases. From germline, CDR1 is SGHTA and CDR2 FQGTGA. In DNA form, the CDR3 reads TGTGCCAGCAGCTTAAATTACTACGACACAGATACGCAGTATTTT. Its protein product is CASSLNYYDTDTQYF.

The table lists this clone with a few counts. The gene calls are TRBV18 and TRBJ2-7; D is possibly TRBD1 (6 bases). V was shortened by 2 bases and J by 6 bases, with 11 bases between the two germline ends. The germline gives CDR1 KGHSH, CDR2 LQKENI. The CDR3 contains 13 residues. The CDR3 DNA is TGTGCCAGCTCACCAACGTCGGACAGCGAGCAGTACTTC. Its protein product is CASSPTSDSEQYF.

This clone was counted between two and nine times. The gene calls are TRBV7-2 and TRBJ2-1; 9 nucleotides agree with TRBD1. The CDR3 length is 13 residues. Germline V gene data show CDR1 as SGHTA and CDR2 as FQGNSA. With 6 bases clipped from V and 9 bases from J, the junction kept 6 bases outside the gene matches. CDR3: CASSRDRDGEQFF. The CDR3 coding sequence is TGTGCCAGCAGTCGGGACAGGGACGGTGAGCAGTTCTTC.

There are a few counts of this clone. The V gene is TRBV7-2, the J gene TRBJ2-3; TRBD1 aligns across 8 bases. The CDR3 contains 14 residues. With 10 bases clipped from V and 7 bases from J, the junction kept 13 bases outside the gene matches. Germline values: CDR1 SGHTA, CDR2 FQGNSA. CDR3 residues: CATHRGAQGNTQYF. CDR3 in DNA: TGTGCCACCCACAGGGGGGCACAAGGTAATACGCAGTATTTT.

This clone was detected only a few times. The rearrangement uses TRBV6-6 and TRBJ2-3; no firm D call. Germline V gives CDR1 MNHNY, CDR2 SVGAGI (reference sequence). Trimming pared 7 bases from V and 6 bases from J, leaving 8 bases between. This CDR3 spans 11 amino acids. DNA of the CDR3: TGTGCCAGCACCCCAGGTGATACGCAGTATTTT. Protein sequence: CASTPGDTQYF.

This clone appeared a few times. The CDR3 here is CASSDRGINSPLHF. As DNA, the CDR3 is TGTGCCAGCAGCGACAGGGGAATCAATTCACCCCTCCACTTT. This rearrangement joins TRBV27 to TRBJ1-6, with 8 bases aligning to TRBD1. This CDR3 comprises 14 residues. V lost 6 bases, J lost 7 bases, and 5 bases stayed unmatched. Germline CDR1 is MNHEY and CDR2 is SMNVEV (reference sequence).

This chain connects TRBV4-1 to TRBJ1-6; D perhaps matches TRBD1 (5 bases). CDR3 length: 16 amino acids. Germline V lookup: CDR1 MGHRA, CDR2 YSYEKL. V was trimmed by 1 base and J by 7 bases, leaving 14 bases between them. In nucleotides, the CDR3 is TGCGCCAGCAGCCAAGCCCGGGACTCCTGGAATTCACCCCTCCACTTT. Its protein is CASSQARDSWNSPLHF.

This clone was counted only a few times. CDR3 loop: CASSLDGQVQETQYF. CDR3 nucleotide sequence: TGCGCCAGCAGCTTGGACGGACAAGTTCAAGAGACCCAGTACTTC. The chain joins TRBV5-1 to TRBJ2-5, with D maybe TRBD1 (5 bases). CDR3 length: 15 amino acids. Germline loops: CDR1 SGHRS, CDR2 YFSETQ. V gave up 0 bases and J gave up 2 bases, with 11 bases separating them.

In its sample, this clone was seen a few times. The chain combines TRBV5-1 with TRBJ2-3; D not certain. Trimming removed 2 bases at V and 0 bases at J, with 4 bases between. CDR3 size: 13 residues. In germline, CDR1 is SGHRS, CDR2 YFSETQ. The CDR3 DNA follows: TGCGCCAGCAGCTTCAGAAGCACAGATACGCAGTATTTT. The encoded protein is CASSFRSTDTQYF.

The V call is TRBV18, the J call TRBJ1-5; perhaps TRBD1 as D (6 bases). The CDR3 is 15 residues long. CDR1 and CDR2 from the germline V gene are KGHSH and LQKENI. V lost 6 bases, J lost 3 bases, and 15 bases lay in between. The CDR3 loop is CASSGSDSLNQPQHF. The CDR3 region has the DNA TGTGCCAGCTCTGGCTCGGACAGTCTCAATCAGCCCCAGCATTTT.

The chain has TRBV7-2 and TRBJ2-7; 7 bases align to TRBD2. The CDR3 is 14 amino acids. Germline-derived CDR1 and CDR2 are SGHTA and FQGNSA. V lost 1 base, J lost 5 bases, and 5 bases stayed unmatched. This chain's CDR3 is CASSLVGRKDEQYF. CDR3 nucleotides: TGTGCCAGCAGCTTAGTCGGGAGGAAGGACGAGCAGTACTTC.

The chain uses TRBV7-2 and TRBJ1-6; D is unclear. Trimming pared 3 bases from V and 7 bases from J, leaving 10 bases between. This CDR3 has 14 amino acids. Germline CDR1 SGHTA, CDR2 FQGNSA. DNA of the CDR3: TGTGCCAGCAGCTTTAACAGCGGCAATTCACCCCTCCACTTT. It yields the protein CASSFNSGNSPLHF.

V gene TRBV25-1 combines with J gene TRBJ1-3; 7 bases fit TRBD1. The CDR3 spans 15 residues. Looked up from germline, CDR1 is MGHDK and CDR2 is SYGVNS. J lost 4 bases, V lost 6 bases, and 9 bases had no gene match. This CDR3 reads CASRTSGGRGNTIYF. CDR3 coding DNA: TGTGCCAGCAGGACCTCAGGGGGAAGAGGAAACACCATATATTTT.

The gene calls are TRBV4-3 and TRBJ1-2; perhaps TRBD1 as D (5 bases). The germline CDR1 and CDR2 sequences are LGHNA and YSLEER. The CDR3 runs to 14 residues. V gave up 0 bases and J gave up 3 bases, with 8 bases separating them. CDR3 in DNA: TGCGCCAGCAGCCAAGATGTGACAGACTATGGCTACACCTTC. It yields the protein CASSQDVTDYGYTF.

V and J are TRBV19 and TRBJ2-2, with TRBD2 as a possible D gene (5 bases). V lost 10 bases to trimming and J lost 2 bases, with 17 bases between them. Germline CDR1 and CDR2: LNHDA and SQIVND (reference sequence). This CDR3 region has 15 residues. As DNA, the CDR3 is TGTGCCACCCGCCGAGGGTTTGCCAACACCGGGGAGCTGTTTTTT. Protein sequence: CATRRGFANTGELFF.

V usage is TRBV29-1 and J usage is TRBJ2-5; D may be TRBD1 (5 bases). Trimming pared 6 bases from V and 5 bases from J, leaving 10 bases between. This CDR3 contains 11 residues. Germline CDR1 and CDR2: SQVTM and ANQGSEA. CDR3 sequence (DNA): TGCAGCGTAAATGCAGGGGAGACCCAGTACTTC. It translates to CSVNAGETQYF.

CDR3 sequence (DNA): TGCGCCAGCAGCCCCGGGACAAGGTACAATGAGCAGTTCTTC. Its translation: CASSPGTRYNEQFF. The chain uses TRBV5-1 and TRBJ2-1; weak D call: TRBD1 (6 bases). The CDR3 totals 14 residues. Germline assignment: CDR1 SGHRS and CDR2 YFSETQ. V dropped 4 bases and J dropped 4 bases, with 12 bases sitting between them. Filled out from reference TRBV5-1 and TRBJ2-1, the complete variable domain reads KAGVTQTPRYLIKTRGQQVTLSCSPISGHRSVSWYQQTPGQGLQFLFEYFSETQRNKGNFPGRFSGRQFSNSRSEMNVSTLELGDSALYLCASSPGTRYNEQFFGPGTRLTVL.

V gene TRBV4-2 combines with J gene TRBJ2-5; maybe TRBD1 (7 bases). The CDR3 loop spans 15 amino acids. Looked up from germline, CDR1 is LGHNA and CDR2 is YNFKEQ. V lost 2 bases and J 1 base, leaving 11 bases between the germline ends. The CDR3 sequence is CASSQRGTVQETQYF. In DNA form, the CDR3 reads TGTGCCAGCAGCCAACGGGGGACAGTCCAAGAGACCCAGTACTTC.

This rearrangement joins TRBV4-1 to TRBJ2-5; a weak D match, TRBD2 (5 bases). V was clipped by 1 base and J by 5 bases, with 14 bases between them. Germline loops: CDR1 MGHRA, CDR2 YSYEKL. The CDR3 is 15 residues long. The CDR3 DNA reads as TGCGCCAGCAGCCAAGCGGGTTCGGGGTCCGAGACCCAGTACTTC. It translates to CASSQAGSGSETQYF.

This clone has just a few counts. The chain employs TRBV30 and TRBJ2-7; 9 nucleotides match TRBD1. Germline CDR1 reads GTSNPN; CDR2 reads SVGIG (reference sequence). The CDR3 covers 14 residues. Trimming took 1 base from V and 4 from J; bases not matched to a gene: 5. The DNA of the CDR3 is TGTGCCTGGAGTGGAGAGACAGGGGGATACGAGCAGTACTTC. Its protein is CAWSGETGGYEQYF.

This clone occurred a few times. The chain uses TRBV28 and TRBJ1-2; possibly TRBD1 for D (6 bases). The CDR3 spans 14 residues. Trimming took 5 bases from V and 5 from J, leaving 15 bases between them. Germline loops: CDR1 MDHEN, CDR2 SYDVKM. The CDR3 DNA reads TGTGCCAGCAGTCTCCACCCCCAGGGGTATGGCTACACCTTC. Protein product: CASSLHPQGYGYTF.

This chain uses TRBV6-5 with TRBJ2-3; D perhaps matches TRBD2 (6 bases). Germline loops: CDR1 MNHEY, CDR2 SVGAGI. V was cut by 10 bases and J by 2 bases, with 16 bases left in between. CDR3 length: 14 amino acids. In DNA, the CDR3 is TGTGCCACCAAGAGGGACTCCAACACAGATACGCAGTATTTT. It yields the protein CATKRDSNTDTQYF.

This clone occurred a few times. V gene TRBV6-5 combines with J gene TRBJ2-3; 7 nucleotides match TRBD1. From germline, CDR1 is MNHEY and CDR2 SVGAGI. With 5 bases clipped from V and 4 bases from J, the junction kept 6 bases outside the gene matches. This CDR3 comprises 14 residues. The chain's CDR3 is CASSRGTGADTQYF. For the CDR3, the DNA is TGTGCCAGCAGTCGGGGAACAGGGGCAGATACGCAGTATTTT.

There are a few counts of this clone. The chain uses TRBV5-4 and TRBJ2-2; TRBD1 matches 7 bases. Per germline, CDR1 SGHNT and CDR2 YYREEE (reference sequence). The CDR3 covers 16 residues. Losses at the gene ends were 5 bases for V and 1 base for J; bases not matched to a gene: 8. CDR3: CASRLTDRRNTGELFF. The DNA for the CDR3 is TGTGCCAGCAGATTAACGGACAGGCGGAACACCGGGGAGCTGTTTTTT.

This chain joins TRBV2 and TRBJ2-5; 7 positions agree with TRBD2. The CDR3 consists of 14 residues. Unmatched junction bases numbered 11, after V lost 8 bases and J lost 5 bases. Per the germline V gene, CDR1 is SNHLY and CDR2 is FYNNEI. As DNA, the CDR3 is TGTGCCAGCTCTCGGGGGAGGGATGGCGAGACCCAGTACTTC. Protein: CASSRGRDGETQYF.

This chain joins TRBV2 and TRBJ2-5; 8 positions match TRBD2. J was trimmed by 5 bases and V by 4 bases; bases with no gene match: 9. Germline V CDR1 and CDR2: SNHLY, FYNNEI. The CDR3 is made up of 15 amino acids. CDR3 sequence reads: CASSVSRGGHETQYF. The DNA of the CDR3 is TGTGCCAGCAGTGTGAGCCGGGGGGGCCACGAGACCCAGTACTTC.

The chain couples TRBV2 to TRBJ2-7, with D possibly being TRBD1 (5 bases). The V end lost 4 bases, the J end lost 4 bases, and 8 bases lay between the germline ends. This CDR3 is built from 12 residues. In germline, CDR1 is SNHLY, CDR2 FYNNEI. As DNA, the CDR3 is TGTGCCAGCAGTGGACCAGGGTACGAGCAGTACTTC. Encoded protein: CASSGPGYEQYF.

This clone was detected only a few times. V gene TRBV11-2 combines with J gene TRBJ1-1, with no clear D. Trimming took off 5 bases at V and 4 bases at J, with 17 bases between the two ends. The CDR3 has 15 amino acids. The germline V gene encodes CDR1 SGHAT and CDR2 FQNNGV. The DNA of the CDR3 is TGTGCCAGCAGCCCCCGGGTTTCGGTGGGCACTGAAGCTTTCTTT. Encoded protein: CASSPRVSVGTEAFF.

This clone has a handful of counts. The rearrangement links TRBV6-5 to TRBJ2-7, with 7 bases fitting TRBD1. Germline CDR1 is MNHEY and CDR2 is SVGAGI. The CDR3 is 15 residues long. J was trimmed by 5 bases and V by 5 bases; bases with no gene match: 12. This CDR3 is CASSPIGTGVNEQYF. DNA for the CDR3: TGTGCCAGCAGTCCTATCGGTACAGGGGTTAACGAGCAGTACTTC.

This clone was counted between two and nine times. This chain uses TRBV28 with TRBJ1-5; no definite D call. The CDR3 extends over 13 amino acids. CDR1 and CDR2 from the germline V gene are MDHEN and SYDVKM. CDR3 sequence (DNA): TGTGCTACTAGTTCCAGCATCAATCAGCCCCAGCATTTT. Its translation: CATSSSINQPQHF.

Only a few counts were recorded for this clone. V and J are TRBV30 and TRBJ2-1; a weak D match, TRBD2 (7 bases). Trimming pared 3 bases from V and 8 bases from J, leaving 20 bases between. The CDR3 is 15 residues long. In germline, CDR1 is GTSNPN, CDR2 SVGIG (reference sequence). The CDR3 region is CAWSHRGGASYEQFF. The CDR3 coding sequence is TGTGCCTGGAGCCATAGAGGGGGGGCCTCATATGAGCAGTTCTTC.

V and J are TRBV29-1 and TRBJ1-3; weak D call: TRBD1 (5 bases). The CDR3 totals 12 residues. Trimming stripped 4 bases from V and 7 bases from J, with 11 bases between. CDR1 is SQVTM and CDR2 is ANQGSEA in the germline V gene. The CDR3 nucleotides read TGCAGCGTTGCCACAGGAAGCAACACCATATATTTT. As protein: CSVATGSNTIYF. The variable domain in full, completed from reference TRBV29-1 and TRBJ1-3, reads SAVISQKPSRDICQRGTSLTIQCQVDSQVTMMFWYRQQPGQSLTLIATANQGSEATYESGFVIDKFPISRPNLTFSTLTVSNMSPEDSSIYLCSVATGSNTIYFGEGSWLTVV.